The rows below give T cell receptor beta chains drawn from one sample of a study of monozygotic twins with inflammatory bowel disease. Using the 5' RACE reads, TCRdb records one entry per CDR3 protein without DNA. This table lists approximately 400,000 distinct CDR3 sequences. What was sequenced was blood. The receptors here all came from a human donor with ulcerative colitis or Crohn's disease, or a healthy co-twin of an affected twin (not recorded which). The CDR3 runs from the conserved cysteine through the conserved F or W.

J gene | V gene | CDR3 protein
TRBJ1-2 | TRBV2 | CASSAGTKGYTF
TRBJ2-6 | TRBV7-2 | CASSLVPGLGANVLTF
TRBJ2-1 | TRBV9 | CASRGLANEQFF
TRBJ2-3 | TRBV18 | CASSPLAGSGTDTQYF
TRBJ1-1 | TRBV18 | CASSRGVGANTEAFF
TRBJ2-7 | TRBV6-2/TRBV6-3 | CASSYSFSGNPYEQYF
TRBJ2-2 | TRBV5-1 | CASSPDRHQTNTGELFF
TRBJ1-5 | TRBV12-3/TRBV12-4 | CASSSTGMGQPQHF
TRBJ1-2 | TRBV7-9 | CASSKGLANYGYTF
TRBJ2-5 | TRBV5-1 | CASSVGGLQETQYF
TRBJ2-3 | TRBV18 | CASSQLENIFTDTQYF
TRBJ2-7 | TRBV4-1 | CASSQPYGAGVGDEQYF
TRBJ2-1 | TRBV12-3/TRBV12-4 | CASSSRTGGDEQFF
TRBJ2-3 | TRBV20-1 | CSATGTSGRAKDTQYF
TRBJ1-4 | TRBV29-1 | CSVLTGGREKLFF
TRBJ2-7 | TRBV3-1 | CASSQVPNYEQYF
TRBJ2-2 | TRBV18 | CASSPRGQAGELFF
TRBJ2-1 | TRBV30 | CAWSVHRTSGRAKNEQFF
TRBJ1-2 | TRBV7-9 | CASRPTRGPYGYTF
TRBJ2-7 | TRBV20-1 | CSAHDRDRYYEQYF
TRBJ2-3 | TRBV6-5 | CASSSRESGSSTDTQYF
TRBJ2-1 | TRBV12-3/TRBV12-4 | CASSSRGGPEGDEQFF
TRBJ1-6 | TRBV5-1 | CASSLGGTGDSTLHF
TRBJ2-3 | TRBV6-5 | CASSYSGGHTDTQYF
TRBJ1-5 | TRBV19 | CASSFGAAGRNQPQHF
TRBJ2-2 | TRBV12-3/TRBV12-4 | CASRATVDYLPGELFF
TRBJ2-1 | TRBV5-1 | CASSRDRVEQFF
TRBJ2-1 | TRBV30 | CAWSVRGPSYNEQFF
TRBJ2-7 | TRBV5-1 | CASSLQGDPIYEQYF
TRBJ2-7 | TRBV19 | CASSILGRRGEQYF
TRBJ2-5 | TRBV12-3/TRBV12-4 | CASSGLAGVVETQYF
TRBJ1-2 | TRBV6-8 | CASSYVGNRDPNYGYTF
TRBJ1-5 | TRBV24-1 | CATSGAGNQPQHF
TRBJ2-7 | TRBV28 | CASSPTGSHEQYF
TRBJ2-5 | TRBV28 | CASSHGGGGETQYF
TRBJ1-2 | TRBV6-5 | CASSYSSSESSGGGYTF
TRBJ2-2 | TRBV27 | CASRHRTGQNTGELFF
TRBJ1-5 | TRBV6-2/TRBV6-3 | CASTSGQGVAGNQPQHF
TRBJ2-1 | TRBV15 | CATSRGSQGAHEQFF
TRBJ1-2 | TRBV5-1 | CASSPDSSYGYTF
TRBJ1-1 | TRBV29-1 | CSVEIYLGQGIEGTEAFF
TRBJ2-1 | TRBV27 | CASTRGLAGPNEQFF
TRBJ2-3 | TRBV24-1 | CATRDSQGTGDTQYF